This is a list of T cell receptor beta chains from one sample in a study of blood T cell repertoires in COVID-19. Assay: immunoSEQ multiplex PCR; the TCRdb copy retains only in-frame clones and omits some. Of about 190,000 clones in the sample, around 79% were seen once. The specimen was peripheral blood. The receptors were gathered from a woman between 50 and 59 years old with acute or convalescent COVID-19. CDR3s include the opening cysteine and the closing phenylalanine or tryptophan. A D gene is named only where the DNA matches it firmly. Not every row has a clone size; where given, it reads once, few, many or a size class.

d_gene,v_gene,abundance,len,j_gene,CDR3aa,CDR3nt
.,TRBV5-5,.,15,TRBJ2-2,CASSLIFVNTGELFF,TGTGCCAGCAGCTTGATATTTGTGAACACCGGGGAGCTGTTTTTT
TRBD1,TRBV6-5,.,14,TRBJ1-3,CASRRDRPGDTIYF,TGTGCCAGCAGAAGGGACAGGCCCGGGGACACCATATATTTT
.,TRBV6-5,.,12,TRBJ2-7,CASSSQVYEQYF,TGTGCCAGCAGTTCCCAGGTCTACGAGCAGTACTTC
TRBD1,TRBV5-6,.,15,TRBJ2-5,CASSFDRGSQETQYF,TGTGCCAGCAGTTTCGACAGGGGGAGTCAGGAGACCCAGTACTTC
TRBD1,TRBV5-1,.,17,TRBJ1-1,CASSLRGPTGTNTEAFF,TGCGCCAGCAGCTTAAGAGGCCCGACAGGGACGAACACTGAAGCTTTCTTT
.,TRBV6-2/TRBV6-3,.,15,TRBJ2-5,CASSLQGLSQETQYF,TGTGCCAGCAGTCTCCAAGGACTTTCTCAAGAGACCCAGTACTTC
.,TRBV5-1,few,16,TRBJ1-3,CASTARVPNPGNTIYF,TGCGCCAGCACCGCCCGGGTCCCGAACCCTGGAAACACCATATATTTT
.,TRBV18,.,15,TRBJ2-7,CASSPLKVQEGEQYF,TGTGCCAGCTCACCACTTAAGGTCCAGGAAGGCGAGCAGTACTTC
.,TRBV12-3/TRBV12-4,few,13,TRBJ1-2,CASSFQGSYGYTF,TGTGCCAGCAGTTTCCAGGGATCCTATGGCTACACCTTC
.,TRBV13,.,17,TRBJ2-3,CASSLRSRRGITDTQYF,TGTGCCAGCAGCTTACGATCACGAAGGGGGATCACAGATACGCAGTATTTT
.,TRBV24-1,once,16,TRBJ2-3,CATSAPLGQGTDTQYF,TGTGCCACCAGTGCTCCCTTAGGTCAGGGGACAGATACGCAGTATTTT
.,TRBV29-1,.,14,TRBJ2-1,CSSQGTLPYNEQFF,TGCAGCAGCCAAGGGACACTTCCCTACAATGAGCAGTTCTTC
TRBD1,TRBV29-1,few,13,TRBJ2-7,CSVKEQGSYEQYF,TGCAGCGTGAAAGAACAGGGGAGCTACGAGCAGTACTTC
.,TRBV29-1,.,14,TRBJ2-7,CSVLDSGSSYEQYF,TGCAGCGTTTTAGACAGTGGAAGCTCCTACGAGCAGTACTTC
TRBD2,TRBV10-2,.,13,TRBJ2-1,CASSGRVYNEQFF,TGCGCCAGCAGCGGGAGGGTCTACAATGAGCAGTTCTTC